This entry lists 13 T cell receptor beta chains sequenced from one sample in a study of blood T cell repertoires in COVID-19. Measured with immunoSEQ multiplex PCR; TCRdb has only the in-frame clones, and not every one. Of roughly 390,000 clones listed, around 84% are singletons. Sequenced input: peripheral blood. The receptors were gathered from a woman younger than 30 with acute or convalescent COVID-19.

The chain joins TRBV15 to TRBJ1-5, with 9 nucleotides matching TRBD1. The junction had 6 bases not matched to a gene; V was cut back by 5 bases and J by 4 bases. The length of the CDR3 is 15 residues. From germline, CDR1 is LNHNV and CDR2 YYDKDF (reference sequence). This chain's CDR3 is CATSFGTGLNQPQHF. CDR3 nucleotide sequence: TGTGCCACCAGCTTCGGGACAGGGTTAAATCAGCCCCAGCATTTT. Combining the CDR3 with reference TRBV15 and TRBJ1-5 gives the whole variable domain DAMVIQNPRYQVTQFGKPVTLSCSQTLNHNVMYWYQQKSSQAPKLLFHYYDKDFNNEADTPDNFQSRRPNTSFCFLDIRSPGLGDTAMYLCATSFGTGLNQPQHFGDGTRLSIL.

The chain combines TRBV12-3 or TRBV12-4 with TRBJ1-1; TRBD1 is a possible D gene (6 bases). The CDR3 totals 13 residues. Trimming left V 6 bases short and J 5 bases short, with 13 bases between. In DNA, the CDR3 is TGTGCCAGCAGGCCTACAGGGTCTACTGAAGCTTTCTTT. This encodes CASRPTGSTEAFF.

This chain connects TRBV6-6 to TRBJ2-7; tentatively, D is TRBD1 (6 bases). The germline gives CDR1 MNHNY, CDR2 SVGAGI (reference sequence). With 6 bases removed from V and 5 bases from J, the gap between germline ends came to 20 bases. There are 15 residues in the CDR3. The CDR3 sequence: CASRNRDPFSHEQYF. CDR3 coding DNA: TGTGCCAGCAGAAACAGGGACCCCTTTTCCCACGAGCAGTACTTC.

The V gene is TRBV29-1, the J gene TRBJ2-5, with TRBD2 matching 8 bases. The CDR3 runs to 16 residues. V trimming: 1 base; J trimming: 3 bases; junction bases outside the gene matches: 10. Germline values: CDR1 SQVTM, CDR2 ANQGSEA. CDR3: CSVEGSASGPEETQYF. The CDR3 region has the DNA TGCAGCGTTGAAGGCTCCGCTAGCGGGCCTGAAGAGACCCAGTACTTC.

This rearrangement joins TRBV6-7 to TRBJ1-3; TRBD1 matches at 7 bases. TRBV6-7 is reported as an ORF; its role is uncertain. The CDR3 extends over 17 amino acids. Trimming removed 7 bases from V and 4 bases from J; junction bases left unmatched: 16. This chain's CDR3 is CASKVPGQSIRGNTIYF. The CDR3 DNA follows: TGTGCCAGCAAGGTCCCGGGACAGTCAATCCGAGGAAACACCATATATTTT.

The chain recombines TRBV5-1 with TRBJ2-7; D is possibly TRBD1 (6 bases). Per the germline V gene, CDR1 is SGHRS and CDR2 is YFSETQ. The CDR3 runs 12 residues. V was pared by 4 bases and J by 3 bases, with 8 bases between. The CDR3 bases are TGCGCCAGCAGCGAACAGGGCTACGAGCAGTACTTC. Translated: CASSEQGYEQYF.

The chain carries TRBV10-3 and TRBJ2-1, with 12 bases that match TRBD2. CDR3 length: 14 amino acids. CDR1 is ENHRY, CDR2 SYGVKD, per germline. J was trimmed by 8 bases and V by 5 bases; bases with no gene match: 4. The CDR3 loop is CAISTSGRSDEQFF. The CDR3 nucleotides read TGTGCCATCAGTACTAGCGGGAGGAGCGATGAGCAGTTCTTC.

The chain employs TRBV2 and TRBJ2-5; 11 positions agree with TRBD2. This CDR3 has 16 residues. V shed 1 base, J shed 2 bases, and the junction held 3 bases outside the gene matches. Germline V CDR1 and CDR2: SNHLY, FYNNEI. The CDR3 here is CASSEGLAGGQETQYF. CDR3 sequence (DNA): TGTGCCAGCAGTGAAGGCCTAGCGGGGGGTCAAGAGACCCAGTACTTC.

The V gene is TRBV20-1, the J gene TRBJ1-1; D uncertain. The CDR3 totals 13 residues. CDR1 is DFQATT, CDR2 SNEGSKA, per germline (reference sequence). The germline V and J ends were trimmed by 3 bases and 6 bases, with 14 bases remaining between them. The CDR3 loop is CSASGDWEAEAFF. CDR3 nucleotide sequence: TGCAGTGCTAGTGGTGATTGGGAGGCTGAAGCTTTCTTT.

The chain combines TRBV2 with TRBJ1-6; weak D call: TRBD1 (5 bases). This CDR3 comprises 15 residues. Deletions cut 6 bases from V and 7 bases from J, with 16 bases between. Germline V gene data show CDR1 as SNHLY and CDR2 as FYNNEI. The CDR3, as DNA: TGTGCCAGCAGGCTAATCGGAGGGGACAATTCACCCCTCCACTTT. This gives the protein CASRLIGGDNSPLHF.

The chain combines TRBV18 with TRBJ2-7; 12 nucleotides line up with TRBD1. Looked up from germline, CDR1 is KGHSH and CDR2 is LQKENI. The CDR3 length is 16 residues. The V segment lost 4 bases and the J segment 7 bases; nucleotides outside the gene matches: 11. The CDR3 sequence: CASSRPPGQGALEQYF. CDR3 DNA: TGTGCCAGCTCACGGCCTCCGGGACAGGGGGCGCTTGAGCAGTACTTC.

V and J are TRBV27 and TRBJ1-6; D unclear. V was clipped by 6 bases and J by 7 bases, with 10 bases between them. Germline CDR1 and CDR2: MNHEY and SMNVEV (reference sequence). There are 13 residues in the CDR3. The CDR3 region has the DNA TGTGCCAGCAGCCCTTCGGGGAATTCACCCCTCCACTTT. It is translated as CASSPSGNSPLHF.

To note about this clone: The identical CDR3 is also encoded by other nucleotide sequences in the sample. The chain recombines TRBV27 with TRBJ1-5; the match to TRBD1 covers 8 bases. With V trimmed by 6 bases and J by 2 bases, 3 bases remained unmatched. Germline V gene data show CDR1 as MNHEY and CDR2 as SMNVEV (reference sequence). This CDR3 has 14 residues. The DNA of the CDR3 is TGTGCCAGCAGCCTGACAGGGGGCAATCAGCCCCAGCATTTT. This encodes CASSLTGGNQPQHF.